Listed below are T cell receptor beta chains from one sample, sequenced in a study of blood T cell repertoires in COVID-19. Generated by immunoSEQ multiplex PCR, the TCRdb table keeps only in-frame clones and is missing some. This table holds under 250,000 clones, 80% to 90% found once. The specimen was peripheral blood. The receptors were sampled from a woman in her 40s with active or convalescent COVID-19. Each CDR3 is given with its conserved first and last residue. The D gene is left open where the match is weak. Clone sizes are given selectively: once, few, many, or a class where the clone is expanded.

>TRBV18|TRBD1|-|TRBJ1-1
TGTGCCAGCTCACCGACAGGGACGAGAGTGAACACTGAAGCTTTCTTT
CASSPTGTRVNTEAFF
>TRBV7-2|-|-|TRBJ1-2
TGTGCCAGCAGCTTCGGCCAGGGGTCGCGTTATGGCTACACCTTC
CASSFGQGSRYGYTF
>TRBV19|-|-|TRBJ1-2
TGTGCCAGTAGTATTCCGGCAGGGTCGAGAAACCCTATGTATGGCTACACCTTC
CASSIPAGSRNPMYGYTF
>TRBV27|-|-|TRBJ2-1
TGTGCCAGCAGTTTATCCCGCTACCCGGGGGACGCCTACAATGAGCAGTTCTTC
CASSLSRYPGDAYNEQFF
>TRBV2|TRBD2|-|TRBJ2-5
TGTGCCAGCAGTGAAGTGCGACTAGCGGCAATCGAAGAGACCCAGTACTTC
CASSEVRLAAIEETQYF
>TRBV5-1|-|-|TRBJ2-7
TGCGCCAGCAGCTTGGGTTCCGGGTCGCCTCACGAGCAGTACTTC
CASSLGSGSPHEQYF
>TRBV7-2|TRBD1|-|TRBJ1-2
TGTGCCAGCAGCTTATCGACAGGGGGCAGCCATGGCTACACCTTC
CASSLSTGGSHGYTF
>TRBV15|TRBD1|-|TRBJ1-2
TGTGCCACCAGCAGAGATCGGGGACAGTATGGCTACACCTTC
CATSRDRGQYGYTF
>TRBV5-6|-|once|TRBJ2-7
TGTGCCAGCAGCCCCGTCCGGGTTCAATACTACGAGCAGTACTTC
CASSPVRVQYYEQYF
>TRBV10-1|-|-|TRBJ1-5
TGCGCCAGCAGTCCGGTCAGGGGCCGTGACAATCAGCCCCAGCATTTT
CASSPVRGRDNQPQHF
>TRBV25-1|-|-|TRBJ2-5
TGTGCCAGCAGTGATTGGCCCGGGACACGAGAGACCCAGTACTTC
CASSDWPGTRETQYF
>TRBV15|-|-|TRBJ2-5
TGTGCCACCAGTTACCGGGACAACCAAGAGACCCAGTACTTC
CATSYRDNQETQYF
>TRBV4-3|-|few|TRBJ1-1
TGCGCCAGCAGCCCCGACGGGGGACGGAACACTGAAGCTTTCTTT
CASSPDGGRNTEAFF
>TRBV5-1|TRBD1|-|TRBJ2-1
TGCGCCAGCAGCCGGATCAGGGGGCTATCCTACAATGAGCAGTTCTTC
CASSRIRGLSYNEQFF
>TRBV9|TRBD2|once|TRBJ2-1
TGTGCCAGCAGCGTAGTTGGAGGGACTAGCGGTTACAATGAGCAGTTCTTC
CASSVVGGTSGYNEQFF
>TRBV19|TRBD1|few|TRBJ2-3
TGTGCCAGTAGTTCTGCCCGGACAGGGGGCGCAGATACGCAGTATTTT
CASSSARTGGADTQYF
>TRBV30|-|-|TRBJ1-1
TGTGCCTGGAGGTGGACAGAAAGAGCTTTCTTT
CAWRWTERAFF
>TRBV19|-|-|TRBJ1-5
TGTGCCAGTAGTCCTAGTCTCTCTTACTATAGCAATCAGCCCCAGCATTTT
CASSPSLSYYSNQPQHF
>TRBV5-1|-|-|TRBJ2-1
TGCGCCAGCAGCTCGGAACAGGTCGGTCCCTACAATGAGCAGTTCTTC
CASSSEQVGPYNEQFF
>TRBV2|TRBD1|-|TRBJ1-5
TGTGCCAGCAGACATGACAGGGGCGAACAGCCCCAGCATTTT
CASRHDRGEQPQHF
>TRBV24-1|-|-|TRBJ2-2
TGTGCCACCAGTGATTTGTCTGGGGGAAGGCAGGGGTACACCGGGGAGCTGTTTTTT
CATSDLSGGRQGYTGELFF
>TRBV27|TRBD2|-|TRBJ2-1
TGTGCCAGCAGTTTACTCGGGGGGGACCGTCATGAGCAGTTCTTC
CASSLLGGDRHEQFF
>TRBV4-3|-|once|TRBJ1-2
TGCGCCAGCAGCCAAGATGGCAGGGGACCCTATGGCTACACCTTC
CASSQDGRGPYGYTF
>TRBV19|-|few|TRBJ1-3
TGTGCCAGTAGTTTAGGCGCGTTTGGAAACACCATATATTTT
CASSLGAFGNTIYF
>TRBV3-1/TRBV3-2|TRBD1|few|TRBJ2-3
TGTGCCAGCAGCTTAAAGGGGGCCACAGATACGCAGTATTTT
CASSLKGATDTQYF
>TRBV29-1|-|-|TRBJ1-1
TGCAGCGCCGGAACAGGGAACACTGAAGCTTTCTTT
CSAGTGNTEAFF
>TRBV7-2|-|few|TRBJ1-3
TGTGCCAGCAGCACAGGGTTTTCTGGAAACACCATATATTTT
CASSTGFSGNTIYF
>TRBV6-2/TRBV6-3|TRBD1|-|TRBJ2-7
TGTGCCAGCAGTTACCGACAGGGTATCAACAAGTACGAGCAGTACTTC
CASSYRQGINKYEQYF
>TRBV19|-|-|TRBJ1-5
TGTGCCAGTAGTATGACGGCGGGGGGCAATCAGCCCCAGCATTTT
CASSMTAGGNQPQHF
>TRBV6-2/TRBV6-3|-|once|TRBJ2-1
TGTGCCAGCAGTTACTCCGGGGTCATCGACTCCTACAATGAGCAGTTCTTC
CASSYSGVIDSYNEQFF
>TRBV7-2|TRBD2|many|TRBJ2-5
TGTGCCAGCAGCTTAACTAGCGGGAGTCAAGAGACCCAGTACTTC
CASSLTSGSQETQYF
>TRBV6-4|TRBD1|once|TRBJ2-6
TGTGCCAGCAGCGAGACAGGGGTAGTCTCTGGGGCCAACGTCCTGACTTTC
CASSETGVVSGANVLTF
>TRBV24-1|TRBD2|-|TRBJ2-2
TGTGCCACCAGTGTCTGGGGGGGAATCGGGGACACCGGGGAGCTGTTTTTT
CATSVWGGIGDTGELFF
>TRBV7-2|TRBD2|-|TRBJ2-3
TGTGCCAGCAGCCTTTCCCCTAGCGGGGGGGCAGATACGCAGTATTTT
CASSLSPSGGADTQYF
>TRBV4-1|-|few|TRBJ1-1
TGCGCCAGCAGCCAAGAATACAGGGACACTGAAGCTTTCTTT
CASSQEYRDTEAFF
>TRBV18|-|-|TRBJ1-6
TGTGCCAGCTCACCACCGGACAGCACCTATAATTCACCCCTCCACTTT
CASSPPDSTYNSPLHF
>TRBV4-3|-|-|TRBJ1-5
TGCGCCAGCAGCCGGACAGTTAGCAATCAGCCCCAGCATTTT
CASSRTVSNQPQHF
>TRBV7-2|-|-|TRBJ2-5
TGTGCCAGCAGTACTCAGGGGTCTGGGACCCAGTACTTC
CASSTQGSGTQYF
>TRBV2|TRBD1|-|TRBJ2-2
TGTGCCAGCAGGGGACAGGGGGCTTCCGGGGAGCTGTTTTTT
CASRGQGASGELFF
>TRBV19|TRBD1|-|TRBJ1-2
TGTGCCAGTAGTATGGGGGACAGGGGGAACTATGGCTACACCTTC
CASSMGDRGNYGYTF
>TRBV19|-|-|TRBJ1-2
TGTGCCAGTAGTACGACAGGAGGCTATGGCTACACCTTC
CASSTTGGYGYTF
>TRBV13|-|-|TRBJ2-7
TGTGCCAGCAGCCGTCTCCCCTCCTACGAGCAGTACTTC
CASSRLPSYEQYF
>TRBV4-1|-|-|TRBJ1-2
TGCGCCAGCAGCCCAAATGAGTCCCCTAACTATGGCTACACCTTC
CASSPNESPNYGYTF
>TRBV19|TRBD2|-|TRBJ2-3
TGTGCCAGTAGTATGGGGCTGGCGGGAGGGTCAGATACGCAGTATTTT
CASSMGLAGGSDTQYF
>TRBV3-1/TRBV3-2|TRBD1|-|TRBJ1-1
TGTGCCAGCAGCCAAGCCGGGACAGACGGGATCCCAGCTTTCTTT
CASSQAGTDGIPAFF